One sample yielded the 28 T cell receptor beta chains listed below, sequenced in a study of radiation and T cells in renal cell carcinoma. Indicated treatment: treatment-naive control, cytoreductive nephrectomy. TCRdb keeps only in-frame clones here, not all; method: immunoSEQ multiplex PCR. The sample has around 16,000 clones, more than 55% seen once. The sample was tumor tissue, taken from a patient whose treatment was nephrectomy without radiotherapy. Source of these receptors: a man aged 40-49 years with renal cell carcinoma.

The rearrangement joins TRBV6-1 to TRBJ1-4; D is undetermined. Per the germline V gene, CDR1 is MNHNS and CDR2 is SASEGT. The CDR3 sequence is 14 residues long. The V and J ends lost 4 bases and 6 bases respectively, with 12 bases between them. The CDR3 spells CASSGAGWDEKLFF. The DNA of the CDR3 is TGTGCCAGCAGTGGCGCCGGCTGGGATGAAAAACTGTTTTTT.

The CDR3 bases are TGTGCCAGCAGCCCCTCAGCTAGCGGGGGCGCAGATACGCAGTATTTT. This encodes CASSPSASGGADTQYF. V is TRBV4-2 and J is TRBJ2-3; 10 bases map to TRBD2. The germline V gene encodes CDR1 LGHNA and CDR2 YNFKEQ. The CDR3 is made up of 16 amino acids. J was trimmed by 4 bases and V by 4 bases; bases with no gene match: 8.

By sample fraction, this clone is medium-sized. V usage is TRBV6-5 and J usage is TRBJ1-4; D is possibly TRBD1 (5 bases). The CDR3 loop spans 14 amino acids. The germline gives CDR1 MNHEY, CDR2 SVGAGI. V lost 3 bases, J lost 7 bases, and 12 bases lay in between. The CDR3 nucleotides read TGTGCCAGCAGTTATGAGGGGAGCGTTGAAAAACTGTTTTTT. This translates into CASSYEGSVEKLFF.

V and J are TRBV18 and TRBJ2-6, with TRBD2 as a possible D gene (7 bases). The ends were cut back, 3 bases at V and 4 bases at J, with 16 bases in the middle. The germline V gene encodes CDR1 KGHSH and CDR2 LQKENI. The CDR3 is 17 amino acids. The CDR3 is CASSPGGGARGANVLTF. In DNA form, the CDR3 reads TGTGCCAGCTCACCCGGAGGGGGGGCGAGAGGGGCCAACGTCCTGACTTTC.

The chain is built from TRBV5-6 and TRBJ2-5, with 8 bases matching TRBD2. CDR3 size: 14 residues. CDR1 and CDR2 (germline): SGHDT, YYEEEE. V dropped 2 bases and J dropped 4; count of bases not matched to a gene: 4. Here the CDR3 DNA reads TGTGCCAGCAGCTTAGGGACTAGGATAGAGACCCAGTACTTC. As protein: CASSLGTRIETQYF.

The rearrangement uses TRBV14 and TRBJ1-2; possibly TRBD1 for D (6 bases). Germline lookup yields CDR1 SGHDN and CDR2 FVKESK. Trimming removed 4 bases at V and 4 bases at J, with 19 bases between. CDR3 length: 16 residues. In DNA form, the CDR3 reads TGTGCCAGCAGCCGCCGGGCGGGGGCGGGGCCCTATGGCTACACCTTC. Its translation is CASSRRAGAGPYGYTF. The full variable domain, its missing parts supplied by reference TRBV14 and TRBJ1-2, is EAGVTQFPSHSVIEKGQTVTLRCDPISGHDNLYWYRRVMGKEIKFLLHFVKESKQDESGMPNNRFLAERTGGTYSTLKVQPAELEDSGVYFCASSRRAGAGPYGYTFGSGTRLTVV.

There are a few counts of this clone. The chain uses TRBV5-6 and TRBJ2-7, with a possible D match to TRBD2 (5 bases). Germline CDR1 reads SGHDT; CDR2 reads YYEEEE. This CDR3 region has 14 residues. V gave up 4 bases and J gave up 2 bases, with 13 bases separating them. CDR3 sequence: CASSAREPPYEQYF. The CDR3 coding sequence is TGTGCCAGCAGCGCCCGGGAACCCCCCTACGAGCAGTACTTC.

CDR3 coding DNA: TGTGCCAGCAGCCCGGTCCCGACAGCCGCTGAGACTTTCTTT. This gives the protein CASSPVPTAAETFF. This chain joins TRBV5-6 and TRBJ1-1; weak D call: TRBD1 (5 bases). CDR3 length: 14 residues. CDR1 is SGHDT, CDR2 YYEEEE, per germline. The V end was cut by 4 bases, the J end by 12 bases, with 22 bases between.

CDR3 nucleotide sequence: TGTGCCAGCACTATGGGGCGGGGCACCGGGGAGCTGTTTTTT. It is translated as CASTMGRGTGELFF. The chain employs TRBV2 and TRBJ2-2; D may be TRBD2 (6 bases). This CDR3 region has 14 residues. Germline CDR1 reads SNHLY; CDR2 reads FYNNEI. V lost 7 bases, J lost 4 bases, and 13 bases lay in between.

CDR3: CASSPGQDGYGYTF. The CDR3 coding sequence is TGTGCCAGCAGCCCAGGACAGGATGGCTATGGCTACACCTTC. V gene TRBV5-5 combines with J gene TRBJ1-2, with 7 bases that match TRBD1. V trimming: 4 bases; J trimming: 4 bases; junction bases outside the gene matches: 7. Germline CDR1 and CDR2: SGHKS and YYEKEE (reference sequence). The CDR3 is 14 amino acids. The whole variable domain, filled in from reference TRBV5-5 and TRBJ1-2, reads DAGVTQSPTHLIKTRGQQVTLRCSPISGHKSVSWYQQVLGQGPQFIFQYYEKEERGRGNFPDRFSARQFPNYSSELNVNALLLGDSALYLCASSPGQDGYGYTFGSGTRLTVV.

By proportion, this clone is medium-sized. A junction end diverges from the germline sequence, so it may reflect a read error. This chain uses TRBV9 with TRBJ2-5, with TRBD2 matching over 10 bases. Germline V gives CDR1 SGDLS, CDR2 YYNGEE. This CDR3 spans 14 amino acids. CDR3 in DNA: TGTGCCAGCAGCGTAGGGGATCGACTAGCGGGTTTCAACTTC. Its translation: CASSVGDRLAGFNF.

The J gene is TRBJ2-3, the V gene TRBV10-1, with 8 nucleotides matching TRBD2. This CDR3 spans 15 amino acids. The germline CDR1 and CDR2 sequences are WNHNN and SYGVQD (reference sequence). The ends lost 3 bases at V and 7 bases at J; junction bases unmatched: 9. Written as DNA, the CDR3 is TGCGCCAGCAGTGATTTACGGGGGGGAAGAAATACGCAGTATTTT. This gives the protein CASSDLRGGRNTQYF.

The chain combines TRBV6-5 with TRBJ2-7; D is unresolved. CDR1 and CDR2 (germline): MNHEY, SVGAGI. The CDR3 contains 13 residues. V was trimmed by 7 bases and J by 2 bases, leaving 12 bases between them. As DNA, the CDR3 is TGTGCCAGCAACGGTGGCGCGCCCTACGAGCAGTACTTC. Translating gives CASNGGAPYEQYF.

As concerns this clone: This same CDR3 is encoded by further DNA sequences in the sample. The chain employs TRBV5-1 and TRBJ1-4; D is possibly TRBD1 (5 bases). This CDR3 is built from 13 residues. V lost 5 bases to trimming and J lost 7 bases, with 12 bases between them. The germline gives CDR1 SGHRS, CDR2 YFSETQ. The CDR3 sequence: CASRRTGGEKLFF. The CDR3 DNA reads as TGCGCCAGCAGGAGGACTGGGGGTGAAAAACTGTTTTTT. The entire variable domain, with the rest obtained from reference TRBV5-1 and TRBJ1-4, is as follows: KAGVTQTPRYLIKTRGQQVTLSCSPISGHRSVSWYQQTPGQGLQFLFEYFSETQRNKGNFPGRFSGRQFSNSRSEMNVSTLELGDSALYLCASRRTGGEKLFFGSGTQLSVL.

This clone is judged medium-sized. This rearrangement joins TRBV14 to TRBJ1-6; the D is unclear. The CDR3 runs 16 residues. Germline values: CDR1 SGHDN, CDR2 FVKESK. Trimming cost V 1 base and J 8 bases, with 15 bases left between them. The CDR3 bases are TGTGCCAGCAGCCAAGTACCCCCCAGCCCTTATTCACCCCTCCACTTT. It codes for CASSQVPPSPYSPLHF.

This clone was seen only once. V and J are TRBV27 and TRBJ2-5; D is ambiguous. Trimming took off 3 bases at V and 5 bases at J, with 16 bases between the two ends. The CDR3 runs 15 residues. From germline, CDR1 is MNHEY and CDR2 SMNVEV (reference sequence). CDR3: CASSFGPTSAETQYF. The DNA for the CDR3 is TGTGCCAGCAGTTTCGGCCCTACCTCGGCGGAGACCCAGTACTTC.

J is TRBJ2-3 and V is TRBV9; TRBD2 is a possible D gene (6 bases). V lost 7 bases and J 2 bases, leaving 29 bases between the germline ends. CDR3 length: 19 amino acids. Germline V gives CDR1 SGDLS, CDR2 YYNGEE. The CDR3 nucleotides read TGTGCCAGCCGCCCGTACAGTTTCGGCGGGGCCACCGCCACAGATACGCAGTATTTT. Protein sequence: CASRPYSFGGATATDTQYF.

This rearrangement joins TRBV10-2 to TRBJ1-1, with 11 nucleotides matching TRBD1. Losses at the gene ends were 8 bases for V and 4 bases for J; bases not matched to a gene: 6. CDR3 size: 14 residues. Germline V gene sequence: CDR1 WSHSY, CDR2 SAAADI. The CDR3 DNA reads as TGCGCCAGCCGGGACAGGGGGGGCCCCACTGAAGCTTTCTTT. This codes for CASRDRGGPTEAFF.

The gene calls are TRBV28 and TRBJ2-2; D is undetermined. Trimming cost V 5 bases and J 1 base, with 8 bases left between them. Looked up from germline, CDR1 is MDHEN and CDR2 is SYDVKM. The CDR3 consists of 14 residues. CDR3 in amino acids: CASSLWGNTGELFF. In DNA, the CDR3 is TGTGCCAGCAGTCTCTGGGGGAACACCGGGGAGCTGTTTTTT.

This clone was counted a single time. The chain employs TRBV7-8 and TRBJ1-5; D ambiguous. Per the germline V gene, CDR1 is SGHVS and CDR2 is FQNEAQ. V was pared by 5 bases and J by 1 base, with 21 bases between. The CDR3 contains 18 residues. The CDR3 DNA follows: TGTGCCAGCAGCATATGGCCCTCTGCCCTTGACAGCAATCAGCCCCAGCATTTT. The encoded protein is CASSIWPSALDSNQPQHF.

V and J are TRBV28 and TRBJ1-6; 7 bases agree with TRBD1. V gave up 6 bases and J gave up 9 bases; unmatched junction bases: 11. From germline, CDR1 is MDHEN and CDR2 SYDVKM. The CDR3 spans 15 residues. The CDR3 nucleotides read TGTGCCAGCAGCCCCCCCACAGGGGTGCGTTCACCCCTCCACTTT. It is translated as CASSPPTGVRSPLHF.

The chain carries TRBV7-2 and TRBJ1-3; D remains ambiguous. The CDR3 length is 16 residues. CDR1 SGHTA and CDR2 FQGNSA come from the germline V gene. The V end lost 5 bases, the J end lost 0 bases, and 14 bases lay between the germline ends. The CDR3 loop reads CASSNSYLSSGNTIYF. The CDR3 DNA sequence: TGTGCCAGCAGCAATTCTTACCTCAGCTCTGGAAACACCATATATTTT.

V and J are TRBV27 and TRBJ1-1, with no clear D. V lost 5 bases and J 7 bases, leaving 17 bases between the germline ends. The germline gives CDR1 MNHEY, CDR2 SMNVEV (reference sequence). The CDR3 consists of 14 residues. In nucleotides, the CDR3 is TGTGCCAGCAGTGCGGACCGAAGAGGATTTGAAGCTTTCTTT. Encoded protein: CASSADRRGFEAFF.

V usage is TRBV5-1 and J usage is TRBJ1-2, with TRBD1 as a possible D gene (5 bases). Germline V gene lookup returns CDR1 SGHRS and CDR2 YFSETQ. Trimming took 7 bases from V and 7 from J, leaving 14 bases between them. This CDR3 is 12 amino acids long. CDR3 sequence (DNA): TGCGCCAGCGGGACCTTTGTCGGTGGCTACACCTTC. Its protein is CASGTFVGGYTF.

This clone qualifies as medium-sized. J is TRBJ2-3 and V is TRBV6-4; TRBD2 aligns across 9 bases. The CDR3 sequence is 14 residues long. V gave up 5 bases and J gave up 1 base; unmatched junction bases: 1. CDR1 MRHNA and CDR2 SNTAGT come from the germline V gene. CDR3 coding DNA: TGTGCCAGCAGTTCTAGCGGGGGCACAGATACGCAGTATTTT. Its protein product is CASSSSGGTDTQYF.

V is TRBV7-6 and J is TRBJ2-7; D gene unclear. V lost 5 bases and J lost 3, with 11 bases in between. CDR3 length: 13 residues. CDR1 and CDR2 from the germline V gene are SGHVS and FNYEAQ. The CDR3 DNA reads TGTGCCAGCAGCCCTATTATCGGCTACGAGCAGTACTTC. Its translation is CASSPIIGYEQYF.

This sequence joins TRBV5-1 and TRBJ1-1, with D possibly being TRBD1 (5 bases). The germline V and J ends were trimmed by 1 base and 0 bases, with 13 bases remaining between them. Looked up from germline, CDR1 is SGHRS and CDR2 is YFSETQ. The CDR3 sequence is 16 residues long. In nucleotides, the CDR3 is TGCGCCAGCAGCTTGTGGCAGGGCATGGTGAACACTGAAGCTTTCTTT. Encoded protein: CASSLWQGMVNTEAFF.

The CDR3 DNA reads as TGTGCCAGCAGTACTCCGGACAGGGCCCGGGAAAAACTGTTTTTT. Amino acids: CASSTPDRAREKLFF. The chain recombines TRBV28 with TRBJ1-4; TRBD1 agrees at 8 bases. V was pared by 5 bases and J by 8 bases, with 10 bases of the junction left unmatched. The V gene's germline CDR1 is MDHEN and CDR2 SYDVKM. CDR3 length: 15 residues.